The 15 T cell receptor beta chains reported below all come from one sample, sequenced in a study of technical replicates of blood from several donors (dated by TCRdb to about 2017). The library was produced with the immunoSEQ multiplex PCR assay. Sourced from immuneACCESS, this table was stored by TCRdb with only in-frame sequences that have V and J called. A share of the clones is absent; for the studies checked, an unresolved V gene accounts for under half, and the remainder has no known explanation. Present in this sample are around 84,000 clones, roughly 98% of which were seen just once. More than 0.12% of the sample belongs to the ten largest clones. Sequencing was performed on T cells isolated from PBMCs. The receptors stem from a human donor in good health.

This rearrangement joins TRBV6-5 to TRBJ2-7, with a possible D match to TRBD1 (6 bases). V dropped 6 bases and J dropped 5 bases, with 20 bases sitting between them. CDR1 and CDR2 (germline): MNHEY, SVGAGI. The CDR3 length is 15 residues. DNA of the CDR3: TGTGCCAGCAGGAAGATTTTGGGGGCGCAACACGAGCAGTACTTC. This encodes CASRKILGAQHEQYF.

This sequence joins TRBV5-1 and TRBJ2-7; 8 bases are shared with TRBD1. After removal of 0 bases from V and 7 bases from J, the junction contained 6 bases not matched to a gene. The CDR3 sequence is 14 residues long. Germline V gives CDR1 SGHRS, CDR2 YFSETQ. The CDR3 loop is CASSLGTGRLEQYF. CDR3 bases: TGCGCCAGCAGCTTGGGGACAGGGCGATTAGAGCAGTACTTC.

The chain links TRBV7-9 to TRBJ1-5; 9 positions agree with TRBD1. Germline CDR1 and CDR2: SEHNR and FQNEAQ (reference sequence). The junction had 7 bases not matched to a gene; V was cut back by 10 bases and J by 6 bases. The CDR3 has 13 amino acids. The CDR3 region has the DNA TGTGCCACCACACAGGGGGCAACTCAGCCCCAGCATTTT. It is translated as CATTQGATQPQHF.

This clone was seen just once. For the CDR3, the DNA is TGTGCCAGCAGCAAAGGACAGGGGGCCAAAAACATTCAGTACTTC. Amino acid sequence: CASSKGQGAKNIQYF. The J gene is TRBJ2-4, the V gene TRBV21-1; the table's TRBD1 call for D was not verified on the DNA. TRBV21-1 is reported as a pseudogene. The CDR3 is 15 amino acids.

As DNA, the CDR3 is TGTGCCAGCAGCCCAACGGGGGGCCGGGGGTCCTACGAGCAGTACTTC. This sequence encodes CASSPTGGRGSYEQYF. The genes are TRBV7-9 and TRBJ2-7; D possibly corresponds to TRBD2 (7 bases). The CDR3 contains 16 residues. V gave up 5 bases and J gave up 1 base, with 18 bases separating them. Looked up from germline, CDR1 is SEHNR and CDR2 is FQNEAQ (reference sequence).

V is TRBV5-1 and J is TRBJ2-1; a possible D gene is TRBD1 (6 bases). The length of the CDR3 is 15 residues. V gave up 0 bases and J gave up 0 bases, with 7 bases separating them. Per germline, CDR1 SGHRS and CDR2 YFSETQ. Here the CDR3 reads CASSLAGDSYNEQFF. CDR3 nucleotide sequence: TGCGCCAGCAGCTTGGCAGGGGACTCCTACAATGAGCAGTTCTTC.

J is TRBJ2-5 and V is TRBV28, with D perhaps matching TRBD2 (5 bases). The V gene lost 4 bases and the J gene lost 1 base, with 13 bases spanning the gap. The CDR3 is 15 residues long. CDR1 is MDHEN and CDR2 is SYDVKM in the germline V gene. The CDR3, as DNA: TGTGCCAGCAGTTCTCTGAGGGTAACCCAAGAGACCCAGTACTTC. Residues: CASSSLRVTQETQYF.

This clone appeared once. The chain uses TRBV4-1 and TRBJ2-5; TRBD2 might be the D (6 bases). CDR3 length equals 13 residues. V lost 3 bases to trimming and J lost 4 bases, with 9 bases between them. The germline gives CDR1 MGHRA, CDR2 YSYEKL. The CDR3 sequence: CASSQRGLETQYF. CDR3 nucleotide sequence: TGCGCCAGCAGCCAGCGGGGTTTAGAGACCCAGTACTTC.

The V call is TRBV9, the J call TRBJ2-3, with D unclear. The germline V and J ends were trimmed by 0 bases and 2 bases, with 13 bases remaining between them. Germline V gene lookup returns CDR1 SGDLS and CDR2 YYNGEE. CDR3 length: 16 amino acids. The CDR3: CASSVGASSITDTQYF. The CDR3 DNA is TGTGCCAGCAGCGTAGGGGCCAGTTCTATCACAGATACGCAGTATTTT.

The chain uses TRBV5-5 and TRBJ1-2; the D gene is possibly TRBD1 (5 bases). CDR3 length equals 14 residues. Germline values: CDR1 SGHKS, CDR2 YYEKEE (reference sequence). Deletions cut 0 bases from V and 2 bases from J, with 8 bases between. The DNA for the CDR3 is TGTGCCAGCAGCTTGGACCAGGGAAACTATGGCTACACCTTC. Its translation: CASSLDQGNYGYTF. The full variable domain, in which reference TRBV5-5 and TRBJ1-2 provide the parts outside the CDR3, is DAGVTQSPTHLIKTRGQQVTLRCSPISGHKSVSWYQQVLGQGPQFIFQYYEKEERGRGNFPDRFSARQFPNYSSELNVNALLLGDSALYLCASSLDQGNYGYTFGSGTRLTVV.

The V call is TRBV4-1, the J call TRBJ2-3; 10 positions match TRBD2. The V gene end was trimmed by 4 bases and the J gene end by 3 bases; junction bases not matched to a gene: 7. This CDR3 is built from 16 residues. Germline-derived CDR1 and CDR2 are MGHRA and YSYEKL. The CDR3 reads CASSRAGTSVTDTQYF. The DNA for the CDR3 is TGCGCCAGCAGCCGAGCCGGGACTAGCGTAACAGATACGCAGTATTTT.

The CDR3 region is CASSNRGAFF. The CDR3, as DNA: TGTGCCAGCAGTAACCGGGGAGCTTTCTTT. The V call is TRBV2, the J call TRBJ1-1; D gene ambiguous. The CDR3 has 10 residues. Trimming shortened V by 5 bases and J by 10 bases, and 8 bases separated the two germline ends. The V gene's germline CDR1 is SNHLY and CDR2 FYNNEI.

This clone was counted a single time. This chain connects TRBV5-1 to TRBJ2-1; 7 bases align to TRBD2. V was clipped by 2 bases and J by 10 bases; unmatched bases: 15. In germline, CDR1 is SGHRS, CDR2 YFSETQ. The CDR3 totals 16 residues. The DNA of the CDR3 is TGCGCCAGCAGCTTATCGGCGGGAGTGTTAATTGGGGAGCAGTTCTTC. This gives the protein CASSLSAGVLIGEQFF.

V and J are TRBV5-1 and TRBJ1-1; TRBD1 matches 8 bases. The trim removed 3 bases at V and 10 bases at J, leaving 2 bases unmatched. Germline loops: CDR1 SGHRS, CDR2 YFSETQ. The CDR3 runs 11 residues. CDR3: CASSSDRAAFF. In DNA form, the CDR3 reads TGCGCCAGCAGCTCGGACAGGGCAGCTTTCTTT.

This chain joins TRBV10-1 and TRBJ2-7; D is possibly TRBD2 (5 bases). V lost 0 bases and J lost 3, with 6 bases in between. The V gene's germline CDR1 is WNHNN and CDR2 SYGVQD (reference sequence). This CDR3 region has 13 residues. The CDR3, as DNA: TGCGCCAGCAGTGAGTCAACTAGCTACGAGCAGTACTTC. It specifies CASSESTSYEQYF.